This T cell receptor beta chain was captured in a study of shared clonotypes between healthy human individuals. On this clone itself: Its matching antigen is unknown.

Profiled with immunoSEQ multiplex PCR; TCRdb holds only in-frame clones, not every one. Among about 820,000 clones, 80% to 95% were seen once, and the ten largest hold less than 25%. Whole-study findings and limits: Memory subsets had estimated richness that was generally smaller than that of naive subsets.

This CDR3 has 15 amino acids. The germline V gene has CDR1 SGHVS and CDR2 FQNEAQ. Between the trimmed V and J ends, which lost 2 bases and 7 bases, there was a span of 18 bases. CD45RO-negative CD8 cells positively selected for CCR7 made up the naive population, which excluded terminally differentiated effector memory CD45RA+ cells. The V and J genes are TRBV7-8 and TRBJ2-7; D is possibly TRBD2 (6 bases). This receptor was taken from a man aged 25 to 40 in good health. The sequencing sample was made of naive CD8+ T cells sorted from blood. CDR3 DNA: TGTGCCAGCAGCTTAAAAATTGGGACCGCGGGGGAGCAGTACTTC. This translates into CASSLKIGTAGEQYF. Drawing the rest from reference TRBV7-8 and TRBJ2-7, the complete variable domain is GAGVSQSPRYKVAKRGQDVALRCDPISGHVSLFWYQQALGQGPEFLTYFQNEAQLDKSGLPSDRFFAERPEGSVSTLKIQRTQQEDSAVYLCASSLKIGTAGEQYFGPGTRLTVT.